Included here is one T cell receptor beta chain sequence, with context. Germline V CDR1 and CDR2: KGHDR, SFDVKD. Trimming cost V 3 bases and J 3 bases, with 8 bases left between them. The CDR3 consists of 14 residues. TCRdb's copy holds only in-frame clones and misses some; the assay was immunoSEQ multiplex PCR. This table has 360,000 or so clones, nearly 90% appearing once. This record comes from a study of blood T cell repertoires in COVID-19. The sample taken for sequencing was PBMCs or T cells enriched from blood (not recorded which). V gene TRBV24-1 combines with J gene TRBJ1-5; tentatively, D is TRBD1 (5 bases). The receptor was isolated from a woman aged 25 to 39 who had recovered from COVID-19. The CDR3 DNA reads TGTGCCACCAGTGATCGGGGGAACAATCAGCCCCAGCATTTT. Encoded protein: CATSDRGNNQPQHF.